Below are 24 T cell receptor beta chains sequenced from a single sample in a study of shared clonotypes between healthy human individuals. Some clones are missing from TCRdb's copy, which holds only in-frame ones; the method was immunoSEQ multiplex PCR. The sample yields millions of clones, 85% to 95% seen once. Sequencing was carried out using naive CD4+ T cells sorted from blood. The subset here: CD45RA+ positively selected. Receptors originate from a man between 18 and 29 years old in good health.

The chain joins TRBV6-6 to TRBJ1-4; 9 nucleotides line up with TRBD1. V was pared by 5 bases and J by 8 bases, with 0 bases of the junction left unmatched. CDR1 and CDR2 (germline): MNHNY, SVGAGI (reference sequence). CDR3 length: 12 amino acids. The CDR3 loop is CASSGTGEKLFF. In nucleotides, the CDR3 is TGTGCCAGCAGTGGGACAGGGGAAAAACTGTTTTTT.

This chain joins TRBV9 and TRBJ1-5, with no clear D. Trimming pared 0 bases from V and 4 bases from J, leaving 11 bases between. The germline V gene has CDR1 SGDLS and CDR2 YYNGEE. This CDR3 region has 15 residues. The DNA for the CDR3 is TGTGCCAGCAGCGTAGGTGGGAAGGTGAATCAGCCCCAGCATTTT. It encodes CASSVGGKVNQPQHF.

On this clone: The sample carries other DNA sequences with the same CDR3. The chain is built from TRBV15 and TRBJ1-3; D ambiguous. Germline loops: CDR1 LNHNV, CDR2 YYDKDF (reference sequence). CDR3 length: 15 residues. V dropped 0 bases and J dropped 0 bases, with 6 bases sitting between them. The CDR3 DNA reads TGTGCCACCAGCAGAGATCGAGTCTCTGGAAACACCATATATTTT. It yields the protein CATSRDRVSGNTIYF.

This rearrangement joins TRBV7-3 to TRBJ1-2; perhaps TRBD1 as D (5 bases). Germline values: CDR1 SGHTA, CDR2 FQGTGA. Deletions cut 5 bases from V and 0 bases from J, with 13 bases between. The CDR3 covers 15 residues. Here the CDR3 reads CASSEGASPNYGYTF. The DNA of the CDR3 is TGTGCCAGCAGCGAAGGGGCTTCACCTAACTATGGCTACACCTTC.

V gene TRBV15 combines with J gene TRBJ1-5; D is uncertain. The V gene's germline CDR1 is LNHNV and CDR2 YYDKDF (reference sequence). The V end lost 1 base, the J end lost 2 bases, and 9 bases lay between the germline ends. The CDR3 has 15 residues. The CDR3 coding sequence is TGTGCCACCAGCAGAGGGTGGGCTGGCAATCAGCCCCAGCATTTT. This gives the protein CATSRGWAGNQPQHF. Full variable domain (remainder filled in from reference TRBV15 and TRBJ1-5): DAMVIQNPRYQVTQFGKPVTLSCSQTLNHNVMYWYQQKSSQAPKLLFHYYDKDFNNEADTPDNFQSRRPNTSFCFLDIRSPGLGDTAMYLCATSRGWAGNQPQHFGDGTRLSIL.

This chain connects TRBV11-2 to TRBJ2-5; TRBD2 might be the D (6 bases). From germline, CDR1 is SGHAT and CDR2 FQNNGV. Trimming left V 4 bases short and J 5 bases short, with 20 bases between. The CDR3 runs to 16 residues. CDR3 sequence: CASSSRVRRGVETQYF. CDR3 DNA sequence: TGTGCCAGCAGCTCCCGAGTCCGGCGGGGTGTTGAGACCCAGTACTTC. The full variable domain, rest sourced from reference TRBV11-2 and TRBJ2-5, is EAGVAQSPRYKIIEKRQSVAFWCNPISGHATLYWYQQILGQGPKLLIQFQNNGVVDDSQLPKDRFSAERLKGVDSTLKIQPAKLEDSAVYLCASSSRVRRGVETQYFGPGTRLLVL.

The gene calls are TRBV19 and TRBJ2-7; D not resolved. Germline V gene data show CDR1 as LNHDA and CDR2 as SQIVND (reference sequence). This CDR3 comprises 16 residues. Trimming removed 8 bases at V and 0 bases at J, with 20 bases between. This chain's CDR3 is CASFSRSGVSSYEQYF. The DNA of the CDR3 is TGTGCCAGTTTTTCAAGGTCTGGGGTCAGCTCCTACGAGCAGTACTTC.

V usage is TRBV15 and J usage is TRBJ1-2; D possibly corresponds to TRBD1 (5 bases). The CDR3 is 14 residues long. Germline values: CDR1 LNHNV, CDR2 YYDKDF (reference sequence). Trimming removed 0 bases from V and 4 bases from J, with 9 bases in between. The CDR3 here is CATSRDRGFYGYTF. CDR3 nucleotides: TGTGCCACCAGCAGAGATCGGGGCTTCTATGGCTACACCTTC.

The chain carries TRBV5-1 and TRBJ1-1; 7 bases align to TRBD1. Germline lookup yields CDR1 SGHRS and CDR2 YFSETQ. Losses at the gene ends were 0 bases for V and 0 bases for J; bases not matched to a gene: 5. The CDR3 has 16 amino acids. The CDR3 bases are TGCGCCAGCAGCTTGGAACAGACAGGGCTGAACACTGAAGCTTTCTTT. Residues: CASSLEQTGLNTEAFF.

The chain recombines TRBV6-5 with TRBJ2-7; possibly TRBD1 for D (6 bases). This CDR3 is built from 15 residues. Trimming removed 7 bases from V and 0 bases from J, with 16 bases in between. The germline gives CDR1 MNHEY, CDR2 SVGAGI. CDR3 nucleotide sequence: TGTGCCAGCACCCGCAGGGGTTCCCTCTCCTACGAGCAGTACTTC. This sequence encodes CASTRRGSLSYEQYF.

As DNA, the CDR3 is TGTGCCAGTATTCGACACCCGAACACTGAAGCTTTCTTT. Protein sequence: CASIRHPNTEAFF. The V and J genes are TRBV19 and TRBJ1-1; D unresolved. CDR1 and CDR2 (germline): LNHDA, SQIVND (reference sequence). The CDR3 spans 13 residues. V lost 7 bases and J 1 base, leaving 10 bases between the germline ends.

The chain carries TRBV28 and TRBJ2-7, with D perhaps matching TRBD2 (5 bases). This CDR3 has 12 amino acids. Trimming left V 7 bases short and J 4 bases short, with 11 bases between. Looked up from germline, CDR1 is MDHEN and CDR2 is SYDVKM. CDR3 residues: CASTVRGYEQYF. The CDR3 DNA reads as TGTGCCAGCACGGTTAGAGGGTACGAGCAGTACTTC. Complete variable domain (other parts from reference TRBV28 and TRBJ2-7): DVKVTQSSRYLVKRTGEKVFLECVQDMDHENMFWYRQDPGLGLRLIYFSYDVKMKEKGDIPEGYSVSREKKERFSLILESASTNQTSMYLCASTVRGYEQYFGPGTRLTVT.

Points on this clone: Within the sample, other DNA sequences also encode this same CDR3. This rearrangement joins TRBV5-1 to TRBJ2-7; the D gene is possibly TRBD2 (5 bases). Germline CDR1 is SGHRS and CDR2 is YFSETQ. CDR3 length equals 14 residues. Trimming left V 5 bases short and J 0 bases short, with 12 bases between. The CDR3 region has the DNA TGCGCCAGCAGGGTAAGCGGAGACTCCTACGAGCAGTACTTC. Its protein is CASRVSGDSYEQYF.

The rearrangement links TRBV2 to TRBJ1-2; TRBD1 aligns across 11 bases. The ends lost 8 bases at V and 7 bases at J; junction bases unmatched: 12. Germline V gene sequence: CDR1 SNHLY, CDR2 FYNNEI. The CDR3 covers 15 residues. This chain's CDR3 is CASSEIGQGAGGYTF. CDR3 DNA sequence: TGTGCCAGCTCTGAAATTGGACAGGGGGCTGGTGGCTACACCTTC.

The chain recombines TRBV7-2 with TRBJ2-7, with 7 nucleotides matching TRBD2. J was trimmed by 3 bases and V by 5 bases; bases with no gene match: 10. Germline V gene sequence: CDR1 SGHTA, CDR2 FQGNSA. The CDR3 runs 15 residues. CDR3 sequence reads: CASSAWSGKDYEQYF. For the CDR3, the DNA is TGTGCCAGCAGCGCATGGAGCGGGAAGGACTACGAGCAGTACTTC.

Comments on this clone: Other DNA sequences in the sample encode the same CDR3. V is TRBV9 and J is TRBJ2-3; 9 nucleotides agree with TRBD2. From germline, CDR1 is SGDLS and CDR2 YYNGEE. The CDR3 runs to 16 residues. V lost 0 bases and J lost 0; bases outside the gene matches: 2. The CDR3 protein is CASSVVAGVSTDTQYF. The CDR3 nucleotides are TGTGCCAGCAGCGTAGTAGCGGGGGTTAGCACAGATACGCAGTATTTT.

This rearrangement joins TRBV5-6 to TRBJ2-5; D is ambiguous. The CDR3 spans 18 residues. Germline V gene lookup returns CDR1 SGHDT and CDR2 YYEEEE. The V end lost 5 bases, the J end lost 3 bases, and 26 bases lay between the germline ends. CDR3 coding DNA: TGTGCCAGCAGTCCTGTCTCAGTGGCAGTGGGCCCTAAAGAGACCCAGTACTTC. This sequence encodes CASSPVSVAVGPKETQYF.

In this sample, this clone turned up once. One base away lies a much larger clone, so this may be a sequencing read error. The chain joins TRBV2 to TRBJ2-7, with D possibly being TRBD2 (5 bases). The CDR3 runs to 11 residues. CDR1 SNHLY and CDR2 FYNNEI come from the germline V gene. In DNA form, the CDR3 reads TGTGTCAGCAGTGAGGGCTACGAGCAGTACTTC. Translated, it gives CVSSEGYEQYF.

Points on this clone: Its ends do not fully match the called genes, so a read error is possible. The rearrangement uses TRBV7-9 and TRBJ1-2; D gene uncertain. CDR1 and CDR2 from the germline V gene are SEHNR and FQNEAQ (reference sequence). The CDR3 runs to 9 residues. This CDR3 reads CASSLRRLF. For the CDR3, the DNA is TGTGCCAGCAGCTTGCGAAGGCTCTTC.

This chain uses TRBV9 with TRBJ2-7, with 9 bases aligning to TRBD2. V lost 0 bases and J lost 0; bases outside the gene matches: 19. Per germline, CDR1 SGDLS and CDR2 YYNGEE. The length of the CDR3 is 21 residues. The CDR3 DNA is TGTGCCAGCAGCGTAGACGTATGGGGTCCGGTTAGCGGGGGATTCTCCTACGAGCAGTACTTC. Translating gives CASSVDVWGPVSGGFSYEQYF.

The chain is built from TRBV19 and TRBJ1-1; TRBD1 agrees at 7 bases. Germline CDR1 reads LNHDA; CDR2 reads SQIVND (reference sequence). Trimming cost V 6 bases and J 7 bases; bases outside gene matches: 8. CDR3 length: 13 amino acids. The CDR3 here is CASRRQGVSEAFF. CDR3 DNA: TGTGCCAGTAGACGACAGGGTGTTAGTGAAGCTTTCTTT.

CDR3 residues: CASSGAYTGELFF. CDR3 bases: TGTGCCAGCAGTGGTGCATACACCGGGGAGCTGTTTTTT. The chain carries TRBV2 and TRBJ2-2; D unresolved. CDR3 length equals 13 residues. V lost 4 bases to trimming and J lost 3 bases, with 6 bases between them. The germline gives CDR1 SNHLY, CDR2 FYNNEI.

The chain employs TRBV5-4 and TRBJ2-5; D call uncertain. This CDR3 has 15 amino acids. Germline V gene lookup returns CDR1 SGHNT and CDR2 YYREEE (reference sequence). V lost 4 bases, J lost 0 bases, and 13 bases lay in between. The CDR3 sequence: CASSLNTEYQETQYF. CDR3 DNA: TGTGCCAGCAGCCTAAATACAGAGTACCAAGAGACCCAGTACTTC.

This clone was recorded once. This chain links TRBV15 with TRBJ2-1; TRBD2 agrees at 11 bases. The CDR3 length is 16 residues. Germline V gene sequence: CDR1 LNHNV, CDR2 YYDKDF (reference sequence). Trimming cost V 3 bases and J 3 bases; bases outside gene matches: 4. Here the CDR3 reads CATSSQTSGSYNEQFF. The CDR3 DNA sequence: TGTGCCACCAGCAGTCAAACTAGCGGGAGCTACAATGAGCAGTTCTTC.